This passage covers 13 T cell receptor beta chains from one sample sequenced in a study of cytomegalovirus exposure and HLA in healthy donors (dated by TCRdb to 2016 to 2017). Libraries were prepared through the immunoSEQ multiplex PCR assay. A mixture of 60 forward primers for TCR Vbeta segments and 13 reverse primers for TCR Jbeta segments was used in the multiplex PCR. TCRdb took over this immuneACCESS table, retaining in-frame rearrangements with V and J assigned. Such tables are incomplete; in checked studies, under half of the missing clones stem from an unresolved V gene, and the remainder is unexplained. Recorded for this sample are more than 150,000 clones; over 60% of them occurred a single time. The ten largest make up roughly 1.5% of the sample. The sample taken for sequencing was PBMCs. The receptors stem from a man aged 18 to 29 in good health and CMV-seronegative.

The V call is TRBV6-6, the J call TRBJ1-4, with 8 bases aligning to TRBD1. CDR3 size: 13 residues. The germline V gene has CDR1 MNHNY and CDR2 SVGAGI (reference sequence). The V gene end was trimmed by 1 base and the J gene end by 8 bases; junction bases not matched to a gene: 0. The CDR3 loop is CASSYYRGEKLFF. DNA of the CDR3: TGTGCCAGCAGTTACTACAGGGGGGAAAAACTGTTTTTT.

The rearrangement joins TRBV10-2 to TRBJ2-7; D possibly corresponds to TRBD2 (5 bases). V lost 7 bases and J lost 7, with 17 bases in between. Per germline, CDR1 WSHSY and CDR2 SAAADI. This CDR3 comprises 13 residues. The CDR3 sequence is CASTRQATGEQYF. The CDR3 DNA is TGCGCCAGCACCCGTCAGGCCACGGGGGAGCAGTACTTC.

The J gene is TRBJ2-7, the V gene TRBV7-3; tentative D call: TRBD1 (6 bases). The CDR3 contains 15 residues. CDR1 is SGHTA, CDR2 FQGTGA, per germline. Trimming cost V 1 base and J 3 bases, with 13 bases left between them. The CDR3 sequence is CASSLNRAAIYEQYF. CDR3 DNA sequence: TGTGCCAGCAGCTTAAACAGGGCCGCCATCTACGAGCAGTACTTC.

The V call is TRBV7-2, the J call TRBJ1-3; perhaps TRBD1 as D (6 bases). The CDR3 consists of 16 residues. Germline lookup yields CDR1 SGHTA and CDR2 FQGNSA. V was trimmed by 5 bases and J by 4 bases, leaving 18 bases between them. Written as DNA, the CDR3 is TGTGCCAGCAGCCCCCAGGGCGGGGGGCGCGGAAACACCATATATTTT. Its protein is CASSPQGGGRGNTIYF.

This clone was counted a few times. The chain recombines TRBV7-2 with TRBJ2-7, with unresolved D. Trimming left V 3 bases short and J 0 bases short, with 12 bases between. In germline, CDR1 is SGHTA, CDR2 FQGNSA. This CDR3 comprises 15 residues. The CDR3 coding sequence is TGTGCCAGCAGCTTGACTGACTCACTCTCCTACGAGCAGTACTTC. Encoded protein: CASSLTDSLSYEQYF.

This clone has a handful of counts. This chain uses TRBV7-2 with TRBJ2-5; weak D call: TRBD2 (6 bases). V lost 5 bases and J 0 bases, leaving 10 bases between the germline ends. The germline CDR1 and CDR2 sequences are SGHTA and FQGNSA. The CDR3 covers 14 residues. CDR3 amino acids: CASSPRDYQETQYF. Here the CDR3 DNA reads TGTGCCAGCAGCCCCCGGGACTACCAAGAGACCCAGTACTTC.

J is TRBJ1-2 and V is TRBV10-3; D not resolved. Germline V gives CDR1 ENHRY, CDR2 SYGVKD. The CDR3 extends over 13 amino acids. With 4 bases removed from V and 4 bases from J, the gap between germline ends came to 10 bases. DNA for the CDR3: TGTGCCATCAGTGCACAGAGCCCCTATGGCTACACCTTC. This translates into CAISAQSPYGYTF.

The rearrangement joins TRBV9 to TRBJ2-1; 8 bases align to TRBD2. This CDR3 comprises 16 residues. Germline lookup yields CDR1 SGDLS and CDR2 YYNGEE. After removal of 0 bases from V and 7 bases from J, the junction contained 9 bases not matched to a gene. CDR3: CASSVDGAGVRNEQFF. In nucleotides, the CDR3 is TGTGCCAGCAGCGTAGACGGAGCGGGGGTTAGGAATGAGCAGTTCTTC.

This clone was counted between two and nine times. The chain joins TRBV6-1 to TRBJ1-1, with a possible D match to TRBD1 (6 bases). The CDR3 runs 13 residues. In germline, CDR1 is MNHNS, CDR2 SASEGT. Deletions cut 7 bases from V and 5 bases from J, with 14 bases between. The CDR3 sequence is CASTWLQGTEAFF. The CDR3 DNA sequence: TGTGCCAGCACCTGGCTTCAGGGGACTGAAGCTTTCTTT.

The CDR3 here is CASSLGQEGVYEQYF. In DNA, the CDR3 is TGCGCCAGCAGCTTAGGACAGGAGGGAGTCTACGAGCAGTACTTC. The chain recombines TRBV5-1 with TRBJ2-7; D is perhaps TRBD1 (7 bases). This CDR3 has 15 amino acids. The germline V and J ends were trimmed by 2 bases and 3 bases, with 15 bases remaining between them. Per germline, CDR1 SGHRS and CDR2 YFSETQ.

The V call is TRBV27, the J call TRBJ2-3; 15 nucleotides match TRBD2. The CDR3 has 15 residues. Germline V CDR1 and CDR2: MNHEY, SMNVEV (reference sequence). Germline trimming cut 2 bases from V and 8 bases from J; bases unmatched to any gene: 2. The CDR3 sequence is CASSLGLAGGGTQYF. CDR3 bases: TGTGCCAGCAGTTTAGGACTAGCGGGGGGGGGTACGCAGTATTTT.

This chain uses TRBV30 with TRBJ1-1; 8 bases fit TRBD1. This CDR3 is 13 amino acids long. V shed 7 bases, J shed 1 base, and the junction held 5 bases outside the gene matches. Germline V gene data show CDR1 as GTSNPN and CDR2 as SVGIG (reference sequence). CDR3 residues: CASRTGPNTEAFF. DNA of the CDR3: TGTGCCTCCCGGACAGGGCCGAACACTGAAGCTTTCTTT.

This clone was observed a handful of times. The chain is built from TRBV4-1 and TRBJ2-3, with 9 bases identical to TRBD2. CDR3 length: 17 amino acids. The germline CDR1 and CDR2 sequences are MGHRA and YSYEKL. Trimming removed 1 base from V and 3 bases from J; junction bases left unmatched: 8. The CDR3 bases are TGCGCCAGCAGCCAAGTGACGCGGGGGGGCCGTACAGATACGCAGTATTTT. It codes for CASSQVTRGGRTDTQYF.